This note documents a single T cell receptor beta chain sequence. Antigen specificity is unknown. These data originate in a study of identical twins. Study-wide results and caveats: Part of the zero-insertion signal could reflect confounding by invariant MAIT and iNKT cells.

MiXCR was run by TCRdb on the 5' RACE reads, yielding one entry per CDR3 protein. The sample has under 300,000 distinct CDR3 sequences; roughly 12% are singletons. These data were likewise used in another study, on yellow fever vaccine responses in identical twins.

The sequencing sample was made of memory (CD45RO+) T cells sorted from blood. The sequence came from a woman younger than 30 in good health.

The CDR3 coding sequence is TGCAGTGCTGGAGGCCTACCGGGAAGTTCCAATGAGCAGTTCTTC. Protein: CSAGGLPGSSNEQFF. J is TRBJ2-1 and V is TRBV20-1; maybe TRBD2 (5 bases). CDR1 is DFQATT and CDR2 is SNEGSKA in the germline V gene (reference sequence). V gave up 5 bases and J gave up 6 bases, with 20 bases separating them. This CDR3 is built from 15 residues.